Each of the 17 T cell receptor beta chains below was sequenced from the same sample in a study of Ad26.COV2.S vaccination and SARS-CoV-2 variants. Clones were sequenced by immunoSEQ multiplex PCR, and TCRdb holds only the in-frame ones, with some missing. The sample carries approximately 460,000 clones, 70% to 90% recorded once. Treatment specified: some 19 received Ad26.COV2.S at low or high dose, single or two shots; 5 received placebo; per-sample allocation not given. Sampling occurred on day 63 after the first vaccine or placebo injection. The sequencing here drew on peripheral blood, taken in a trial of Ad26.COV2.S vaccine versus placebo. These receptors were obtained from a person aged 18-60 years who received the Ad26.COV2.S COVID-19 vaccine or a placebo.

This clone was counted only a few times. The J gene is TRBJ1-2, the V gene TRBV19; 9 bases match TRBD1. Germline CDR1 LNHDA, CDR2 SQIVND (reference sequence). V gave up 6 bases and J gave up 2 bases; unmatched junction bases: 4. The CDR3 extends over 14 amino acids. The chain's CDR3 is CASSRQGGNYGYTF. CDR3 DNA: TGTGCCAGTAGCAGACAGGGGGGCAACTATGGCTACACCTTC.

The rearrangement links TRBV7-8 to TRBJ1-6; the D gene is possibly TRBD1 (6 bases). The CDR3 length is 15 residues. V lost 8 bases and J 0 bases, leaving 11 bases between the germline ends. CDR1 and CDR2 (germline): SGHVS, FQNEAQ. CDR3 in DNA: TGTGCCAGCGGACGGACAGACTCCTATAATTCACCCCTCCACTTT. Amino acid sequence: CASGRTDSYNSPLHF.

In its sample, this clone was seen a few times. The germline gene is not matched at one end of the junction; a read error may be the cause. This sequence joins TRBV20-1 and TRBJ1-4; D unresolved. There are 11 residues in the CDR3. Germline lookup yields CDR1 DFQATT and CDR2 SNEGSKA (reference sequence). The CDR3 sequence: CSGATNEKLFF. The CDR3 DNA follows: TGCAGTGGGGCAACAAATGAAAAACTGTTTTTT.

V usage is TRBV2 and J usage is TRBJ2-1; either TRBD1 or TRBD2 may fit D (5 bases each). CDR3 length: 13 residues. Germline V CDR1 and CDR2: SNHLY, FYNNEI. The V gene lost 4 bases and the J gene lost 4 bases, with 8 bases spanning the gap. CDR3 amino acids: CASSGDGYNEQFF. CDR3 coding DNA: TGTGCCAGCAGTGGGGACGGATACAATGAGCAGTTCTTC.

The V gene is TRBV5-3, the J gene TRBJ2-7, with TRBD1 matching 8 bases. TRBV5-3 carries the ORF label, with uncertain function. The CDR3 totals 15 residues. Losses at the gene ends were 2 bases for V and 4 bases for J; bases not matched to a gene: 8. The CDR3 here is CARSFPGQANYEQYF. The DNA of the CDR3 is TGTGCCAGAAGCTTCCCGGGACAGGCTAATTACGAGCAGTACTTC.

This chain links TRBV14 with TRBJ2-7; 9 bases line up with TRBD1. With V trimmed by 0 bases and J by 2 bases, 14 bases remained unmatched. The length of the CDR3 is 19 residues. CDR1 and CDR2 from the germline V gene are SGHDN and FVKESK. The CDR3 coding sequence is TGTGCCAGCAGCCAAGATTTCCCACCGGACAGGGGAGACGCCTACGAGCAGTACTTC. As protein: CASSQDFPPDRGDAYEQYF.

The chain combines TRBV3-1 (or the pseudogene TRBV3-2) with TRBJ2-7; a possible D gene is TRBD1 (6 bases). Trimming left V 4 bases short and J 3 bases short, with 16 bases between. The CDR3 sequence is 15 residues long. The germline CDR1 and CDR2 sequences are LGHDT and YNNKEL (reference sequence). This chain's CDR3 is CASSPYGTGNYEQYF. Here the CDR3 DNA reads TGTGCCAGCAGCCCCTATGGCACAGGGAACTACGAGCAGTACTTC.

The genes are TRBV2 and TRBJ2-5; the D gene could be TRBD1 or TRBD2 (5 bases each). CDR1 SNHLY and CDR2 FYNNEI come from the germline V gene. This CDR3 contains 14 residues. Trimming pared 6 bases from V and 7 bases from J, leaving 18 bases between. The CDR3 sequence is CASSASLGAATQYF. The DNA for the CDR3 is TGTGCCAGCAGCGCCTCACTAGGGGCAGCGACCCAGTACTTC.

The chain combines TRBV2 with TRBJ2-5; D gene ambiguous. Trimming stripped 5 bases from V and 2 bases from J, with 6 bases between. Germline V gene data show CDR1 as SNHLY and CDR2 as FYNNEI. This CDR3 spans 12 amino acids. As DNA, the CDR3 is TGTGCCAGCAGTCGCGTACAAGAGACCCAGTACTTC. Translating gives CASSRVQETQYF.

This clone was seen a handful of times. The genes are TRBV6-2 or TRBV6-3 and TRBJ1-5, with D maybe TRBD1 (5 bases). The CDR3 sequence is 13 residues long. The ends were cut back, 4 bases at V and 11 bases at J, with 15 bases in the middle. Germline V CDR1 and CDR2: MNHEY, SVGEGT. CDR3: CASSSTGQRSQHF. The CDR3 DNA follows: TGTGCCAGCAGTTCCACGGGGCAGAGATCCCAGCATTTT.

The rearrangement uses TRBV19 and TRBJ2-6; 7 nucleotides line up with TRBD1. The ends lost 5 bases at V and 6 bases at J; junction bases unmatched: 7. The CDR3 contains 15 residues. Germline CDR1 is LNHDA and CDR2 is SQIVND (reference sequence). The CDR3 spells CASSARGRVANVLTF. CDR3 DNA: TGTGCCAGTAGTGCAAGGGGGCGTGTGGCCAACGTCCTGACTTTC.

The chain uses TRBV10-3 and TRBJ2-7; D gene unclear. Deletions cut 4 bases from V and 6 bases from J, with 7 bases between. Germline loops: CDR1 ENHRY, CDR2 SYGVKD. The CDR3 runs to 11 residues. The CDR3 bases are TGTGCCATCAGTGGGAGTGGCGAGCAGTACTTC. It is translated as CAISGSGEQYF.

The CDR3 is CASSSSSGGTDTQYF. Here the CDR3 DNA reads TGCGCCAGCAGCTCCTCTAGCGGGGGTACAGATACGCAGTATTTT. The chain uses TRBV5-1 and TRBJ2-3; 10 positions match TRBD2. Trimming took 3 bases from V and 3 from J; bases not matched to a gene: 4. Germline lookup yields CDR1 SGHRS and CDR2 YFSETQ. The CDR3 totals 15 residues. The entire variable domain, with the rest obtained from reference TRBV5-1 and TRBJ2-3, is as follows: KAGVTQTPRYLIKTRGQQVTLSCSPISGHRSVSWYQQTPGQGLQFLFEYFSETQRNKGNFPGRFSGRQFSNSRSEMNVSTLELGDSALYLCASSSSSGGTDTQYFGPGTRLTVL.

The rearrangement joins TRBV19 to TRBJ2-7; D call uncertain. CDR1 and CDR2 (germline): LNHDA, SQIVND (reference sequence). The CDR3 has 13 amino acids. Trimming pared 4 bases from V and 4 bases from J, leaving 11 bases between. The CDR3 region is CASSRTEKYEQYF. The CDR3 DNA reads TGTGCCAGTAGTAGAACAGAAAAATACGAGCAGTACTTC.

V and J are TRBV9 and TRBJ2-1; D tentatively reads TRBD1 or TRBD2 (6 bases each). Germline-derived CDR1 and CDR2 are SGDLS and YYNGEE. V lost 3 bases to trimming and J lost 6 bases, with 16 bases between them. The CDR3 has 15 amino acids. The CDR3: CASSAVPPGANEQFF. The CDR3 nucleotides read TGTGCCAGCAGCGCCGTTCCGCCGGGGGCCAATGAGCAGTTCTTC.

The chain has TRBV3-1 (or the pseudogene TRBV3-2) and TRBJ2-2; D is ambiguous. From germline, CDR1 is LGHDT and CDR2 YNNKEL (reference sequence). The CDR3 extends over 15 amino acids. Trimming stripped 0 bases from V and 2 bases from J, with 7 bases between. The CDR3 is CASSQDTGNTGELFF. The CDR3 DNA follows: TGTGCCAGCAGCCAAGATACTGGAAACACCGGGGAGCTGTTTTTT.

The chain carries TRBV18 and TRBJ1-1; TRBD1 might be the D (5 bases). The V and J ends lost 4 bases and 1 base respectively, with 10 bases between them. This CDR3 comprises 14 residues. The germline V gene has CDR1 KGHSH and CDR2 LQKENI. The CDR3 sequence: CASSQGTENTEAFF. DNA of the CDR3: TGTGCCAGCTCACAAGGGACGGAGAACACTGAAGCTTTCTTT.